The entry that follows covers one TCR beta chain sequence. Its antigen remains unidentified. PCR primers comprised 60 Vbeta and 13 Jbeta primers. Assay: immunoSEQ multiplex PCR; the TCRdb copy retains only in-frame clones and omits some. The data contain about 160,000 clones, roughly 80% of them singletons. Germline V gene sequence: CDR1 SGHRS, CDR2 YFSETQ. The CDR3 contains 16 residues. V was clipped by 4 bases and J by 5 bases, with 18 bases between them. This entry belongs to a study of cytomegalovirus exposure and HLA in healthy donors. About the research overall: A prior study identified 90 million to 120 million unique TCR beta sequences from around 180 million T cells.

Findings and limits, study-wide: Later analysis suggested links between common viral pathogens and several top significant clusters. Looking again later, the authors saw that most CMV-associated TCR beta chains seemed HLA-restricted.

The sequence was obtained from a woman between 45 and 60 years old in good health and CMV-seronegative. The sequenced sample consisted of PBMCs. The chain joins TRBV5-1 to TRBJ2-2, with D perhaps TRBD1 (5 bases). The chain's CDR3 is CASSPNVPRETGELFF. The CDR3 region has the DNA TGCGCCAGCAGCCCCAACGTACCCAGGGAAACCGGGGAGCTGTTTTTT.